The 8 T cell receptor beta chains below all came from one sample that was sequenced in a study of blood T cell repertoires in COVID-19. Assay used: immunoSEQ multiplex PCR; TCRdb lists only in-frame clones, some missing. The sample shows a few hundred thousand clones, around 84% of them seen only once. The sample consisted of peripheral blood. These receptors all stem from a man aged 25 to 45 with active or convalescent COVID-19.

This sequence joins TRBV19 and TRBJ2-3; 9 positions match TRBD2. The V segment lost 6 bases and the J segment 4 bases; nucleotides outside the gene matches: 14. Germline V lookup: CDR1 LNHDA, CDR2 SQIVND (reference sequence). The CDR3 spans 17 residues. CDR3 amino acids: CASRREGRTSVADTQYF. The CDR3 nucleotides are TGTGCCAGTAGACGGGAGGGCCGGACTAGCGTCGCAGATACGCAGTATTTT.

This chain connects TRBV29-1 to TRBJ1-1, with D unclear. Germline V gene lookup returns CDR1 SQVTM and CDR2 ANQGSEA. This CDR3 comprises 13 residues. V was pared by 4 bases and J by 0 bases, with 9 bases between. CDR3 DNA: TGCAGCGTTGTACAGACCATGAACACTGAAGCTTTCTTT. It encodes CSVVQTMNTEAFF. Drawing the rest from reference TRBV29-1 and TRBJ1-1, the complete variable domain is SAVISQKPSRDICQRGTSLTIQCQVDSQVTMMFWYRQQPGQSLTLIATANQGSEATYESGFVIDKFPISRPNLTFSTLTVSNMSPEDSSIYLCSVVQTMNTEAFFGQGTRLTVV.

This clone was recorded once. The chain recombines TRBV19 with TRBJ2-5; 7 bases fit TRBD2. This CDR3 comprises 14 residues. Germline V gene sequence: CDR1 LNHDA, CDR2 SQIVND (reference sequence). After removal of 6 bases from V and 8 bases from J, the junction contained 12 bases not matched to a gene. The CDR3 loop is CASSDRGESGTQYF. CDR3 DNA sequence: TGTGCCAGTAGCGATCGGGGGGAAAGTGGTACCCAGTACTTC.

This chain uses TRBV7-3 with TRBJ2-1; 7 nucleotides agree with TRBD2. With 5 bases clipped from V and 6 bases from J, the junction kept 7 bases outside the gene matches. The germline gives CDR1 SGHTA, CDR2 FQGTGA. CDR3 length: 14 amino acids. The CDR3 is CASSNGPSGNEQFF. The CDR3 DNA is TGTGCCAGCAGCAATGGCCCTAGCGGCAATGAGCAGTTCTTC.

The rearrangement links TRBV18 to TRBJ2-3, with D possibly being TRBD1 (6 bases). This CDR3 region has 14 residues. Deletions cut 6 bases from V and 1 base from J, with 11 bases between. CDR1 is KGHSH, CDR2 LQKENI, per germline. The chain's CDR3 is CASSREGGTDTQYF. CDR3 nucleotide sequence: TGTGCCAGCTCGCGCGAGGGGGGCACAGATACGCAGTATTTT.

This clone was detected once. The chain is built from TRBV5-8 and TRBJ2-3, with D possibly being TRBD2 (5 bases). Trimming removed 3 bases from V and 0 bases from J, with 11 bases in between. CDR1 and CDR2 (germline): SGHTS, YDEGEE. The CDR3 is 15 residues long. In DNA form, the CDR3 reads TGTGCCAGCAGCTCGGAGGCGTCTAGCACAGATACGCAGTATTTT. Translation gives CASSSEASSTDTQYF. The whole variable domain, filled in from reference TRBV5-8 and TRBJ2-3, reads EAGVTQSPTHLIKTRGQQATLRCSPISGHTSVYWYQQALGLGLQFLLWYDEGEERNRGNFPPRFSGRQFPNYSSELNVNALELEDSALYLCASSSEASSTDTQYFGPGTRLTVL.

In this sample, this clone turned up once. This chain connects TRBV7-9 to TRBJ2-2; the D gene is possibly TRBD2 (6 bases). V shed 3 bases and J shed 1 base, with 12 bases lying between them. The CDR3 runs 16 residues. The germline gives CDR1 SEHNR, CDR2 FQNEAQ (reference sequence). The CDR3: CASSFHPGRNTGELFF. DNA for the CDR3: TGTGCCAGCAGCTTCCATCCCGGGAGGAACACCGGGGAGCTGTTTTTT.

This CDR3 reads CASSAPPGTGPSGANVLTF. DNA for the CDR3: TGTGCCAGCAGCGCCCCCCCCGGGACAGGGCCCTCTGGGGCCAACGTCCTGACTTTC. The rearrangement links TRBV9 to TRBJ2-6; 9 positions match TRBD1. Germline V gene lookup returns CDR1 SGDLS and CDR2 YYNGEE. The CDR3 sequence is 19 residues long. Trimming at V came to 3 bases and at J to 0 bases, leaving 10 bases not matched to a gene.